This T cell receptor beta chain was recovered during a study of shared clonotypes between healthy human individuals (dated by TCRdb to 2019 to 2021). For the wider study: Three men and two women, aged 18 to 49 years, made up the cohort. To estimate repertoire size and how much clonotype sharing occurs between individuals, the study deeply sequenced the blood TCR repertoires of five healthy adults. Different laboratories and diverse techniques were used to prepare libraries and sequence TCR repertoires, to increase sequencing depth and limit assay-specific biases. Between about 0.85 and 9.5 billion PBMCs per donor were obtained by leukapheresis. Overall study results and their limits: Pairwise subsampling led to the expectation that sequencing depth would affect the degree of clonotype sharing among donors. Because the study included a small number of donors, the genetic and exposure-history diversity represented was limited. Sampling was limited to blood, and TCR repertoires in tissue likely differ from TCR repertoires in blood.

Via the germline V gene, CDR1 is MDHEN and CDR2 SYDVKM. The cysteine opens and the phenylalanine closes a CDR3 of 13 amino acids. The sequence is cut down to CDR3 DNA, 39 bases in frame from base 1. V gives up 8 bases and J gives up 2 bases, and the segment between their germline ends measures 12 bases. This clone was counted a single time. The antigen it recognizes is unknown. No much larger clone is present one base from it, and per-base qualities are unavailable. The donors were healthy, HIV-negative adults with no recently reported acute infections or vaccinations. Only Caucasian adults living in Nashville, Tennessee, USA were represented among the donors. In the unsorted samples, 85 million to 100 million PBMCs were counted, and genomic DNA was extracted using the QIAamp DNA Blood Mini kit. Blood was collected by leukapheresis, and PBMCs were isolated by Ficoll-Histopaque density gradient centrifugation and then cryopreserved in liquid nitrogen vapor phase.

TCR CDR3 regions were amplified from genomic DNA by multiplex PCR using the deep immunoSEQ assay. Extracted genomic DNA from each cell subset was spread evenly across all wells of several immunoSEQ 96-well plates, with each plate serving as a replicate. Each replicate PCR for unsorted PBMC received roughly 300 ng genomic DNA, equal to tens of thousands of T cell genomes. Ten immunoSEQ deep assay plates were used to sequence the unsorted PBMC genomic DNA. The purified libraries were quantified using a Qubit 3.0 fluorometer, sized with a Bioanalyzer 2100, and then quantified again using the KAPA Library Quantification kit. Every immunoSEQ 96-well plate was sequenced on a dedicated single-read 150-cycle Illumina NextSeq 550 flow cell. Per the source publication's procedure: Because only junctional sequences without quality scores were contained in the immunoSEQ output, filtering matching that applied to full-length reads could not be performed. To assign V/J genes and CDR3, sequences were annotated against IMGT germline references using PyIR, a Python wrapper for IgBLAST v1.9. Reads were removed for weak V/J assignments (E-value above 1e-6), missing CDR3, stop codons, out-of-frame junctions, or ambiguous translated residues. A V3J clonotype was defined by an identical inferred V gene, J gene, and CDR3 amino acid sequence. Percentage overlap between repertoires was calculated by dividing the number of shared unique clonotypes by the size of the smaller repertoire. Repertoire richness was assessed with RTK rarefaction, the Chao1 estimator, and Recon v2.1 estimates of unobserved clonotypes. This is the immuneACCESS table as TCRdb keeps it, with only in-frame sequences that have V and J called. A part of the clones is gone; compared with another copy, unresolved V genes explain less than half, and the rest is unexplained. The V and J calls and clone size were taken over from that table, and D and trimming were inferred from the DNA. This sample gives around 510,000 clones in total; around 78% of them show up just once. The ten largest clonotypes hold 9.5% to 15% of the sample.

The sample was PBMCs. In this chain, TRBV28 is recombined with TRBJ1-1, with TRBD1 as a weak D call on 6 bases. This receptor was obtained from a woman aged 40 to 49 in good health. Some clones in this sample may be carry-over from other donors' samples. The CDR3 protein: CASQDRPNTEAFF. The DNA sequence is given as TGTGCCAGCCAGGACAGACCAAACACTGAAGCTTTCTTT.